The 10 T cell receptor beta chains below all came from one sample that was sequenced in a study of cytomegalovirus exposure and HLA in healthy donors. The protocol was immunoSEQ multiplex PCR, while the TCRdb copy is restricted to in-frame clones and leaves out a portion. The sample has some 76,000 clones; approximately 94% are singletons. Source material: PBMCs. All receptors derive from a young woman in good health and CMV-seronegative.

The V gene is TRBV6-1, the J gene TRBJ2-1; possibly TRBD2 for D (6 bases). This CDR3 region has 14 residues. Germline CDR1 reads MNHNS; CDR2 reads SASEGT. Trimming removed 2 bases at V and 7 bases at J, with 12 bases between. The CDR3: CASSESRGRNEQFF. As DNA, the CDR3 is TGTGCCAGCAGTGAAAGTAGAGGGAGGAATGAGCAGTTCTTC.

The J gene is TRBJ2-3, the V gene TRBV6-1, with D perhaps matching TRBD2 (5 bases). The CDR3 length is 14 residues. The V end was cut by 5 bases, the J end by 5 bases, with 14 bases between. In germline, CDR1 is MNHNS, CDR2 SASEGT. The CDR3 reads CASSPRGIGDTQYF. Here the CDR3 DNA reads TGTGCCAGCAGTCCTCGGGGAATCGGAGATACGCAGTATTTT.

The rearrangement joins TRBV30 to TRBJ2-3, with TRBD1 identical over 8 bases. This CDR3 comprises 12 residues. CDR1 GTSNPN and CDR2 SVGIG come from the germline V gene (reference sequence). With 4 bases clipped from V and 5 bases from J, the junction kept 2 bases outside the gene matches. This CDR3 reads CAWKTGVDTQYF. CDR3 bases: TGTGCCTGGAAGACAGGGGTAGATACGCAGTATTTT.

The DNA of the CDR3 is TGTGCCAGCAGCGTATCACAGGGTGGAACAGATACGCAGTATTTT. It encodes CASSVSQGGTDTQYF. This chain connects TRBV9 to TRBJ2-3, with D maybe TRBD1 (6 bases). Germline CDR1 and CDR2: SGDLS and YYNGEE. V was trimmed by 1 base and J by 3 bases, leaving 12 bases between them. This CDR3 has 15 residues.

The rearrangement links TRBV25-1 to TRBJ2-3, with a weak D call TRBD1 (6 bases). This CDR3 comprises 14 residues. The V gene lost 3 bases and the J gene lost 4 bases, with 11 bases spanning the gap. CDR1 and CDR2 from the germline V gene are MGHDK and SYGVNS. CDR3 nucleotide sequence: TGTGCCAGCAGTGACCCAGGGGTCCCAGATACGCAGTATTTT. Encoded protein: CASSDPGVPDTQYF.

The chain carries TRBV5-5 and TRBJ2-7, with D tentatively TRBD2 (6 bases). Trimming pared 4 bases from V and 0 bases from J, leaving 11 bases between. Germline V lookup: CDR1 SGHKS, CDR2 YYEKEE (reference sequence). This CDR3 comprises 14 residues. CDR3 amino acids: CASSGGTHSYEQYF. The CDR3 coding sequence is TGTGCCAGCAGCGGGGGGACGCACTCCTACGAGCAGTACTTC. Looking up the rest from reference TRBV5-5 and TRBJ2-7 gives the full variable domain: DAGVTQSPTHLIKTRGQQVTLRCSPISGHKSVSWYQQVLGQGPQFIFQYYEKEERGRGNFPDRFSARQFPNYSSELNVNALLLGDSALYLCASSGGTHSYEQYFGPGTRLTVT.

This chain links TRBV18 with TRBJ1-2; D is ambiguous. The CDR3 is 17 residues long. The V gene lost 1 base and the J gene lost 8 bases, with 23 bases spanning the gap. CDR1 and CDR2 (germline): KGHSH, LQKENI. CDR3 protein: CASSPRSDGSRDGGYTF. DNA for the CDR3: TGTGCCAGCTCACCACGCAGTGATGGGAGTCGAGATGGGGGCTACACCTTC.

The DNA of the CDR3 is TGTGCCAGCAGCGCGGGACTAGCGGGGAGCTCCTACGAGCAGTACTTC. Protein sequence: CASSAGLAGSSYEQYF. V is TRBV7-8 and J is TRBJ2-7; 13 bases map to TRBD2. Losses at the gene ends were 5 bases for V and 0 bases for J; bases not matched to a gene: 4. Germline V CDR1 and CDR2: SGHVS, FQNEAQ. The length of the CDR3 is 16 residues.

V is TRBV29-1 and J is TRBJ1-2, with D perhaps matching TRBD1 (5 bases). V dropped 3 bases and J dropped 2 bases, with 13 bases sitting between them. The CDR3 has 14 amino acids. Germline CDR1 and CDR2: SQVTM and ANQGSEA. CDR3 nucleotide sequence: TGCAGCGTTGAGGGGTGGCAGGGAAACTATGGCTACACCTTC. Translated, it gives CSVEGWQGNYGYTF.

The chain links TRBV5-1 to TRBJ1-4; D uncertain. The CDR3 runs 18 residues. The V end lost 0 bases, the J end lost 3 bases, and 18 bases lay between the germline ends. Germline V lookup: CDR1 SGHRS, CDR2 YFSETQ. CDR3 in DNA: TGCGCCAGCAGCTTGGAGGCTCTGGGCCTGGTCCCTAATGAAAAACTGTTTTTT. It yields the protein CASSLEALGLVPNEKLFF. Complete variable domain (other parts from reference TRBV5-1 and TRBJ1-4): KAGVTQTPRYLIKTRGQQVTLSCSPISGHRSVSWYQQTPGQGLQFLFEYFSETQRNKGNFPGRFSGRQFSNSRSEMNVSTLELGDSALYLCASSLEALGLVPNEKLFFGSGTQLSVL.